This T cell receptor beta chain appears in the sequencing data of a study of blood T cell repertoires in COVID-19. About the study: Both acute and convalescent COVID-19 samples were obtained from the United States, Italy and Spain. From T cells, B-cell-depleted T cells, or PBMCs came the material, which was cDNA or gDNA.

Per the authors' pipeline: It was from reference gene primer amplification that nucleated cell counts were estimated. TCRdb's copy holds only in-frame clones and misses some; the assay was immunoSEQ multiplex PCR. That table is the source of V, J and clone size, and D and trimming were worked out from the DNA. The sample has roughly 200,000 clones; approximately 89% are singletons. This sequence was found in a woman aged 55 to 70 with acute or convalescent COVID-19. The sample comprised peripheral blood.

In DNA form, the CDR3 reads TGTGCCAGCAGCCCTGGGGCGCCCACAGATACGCAGTATTTT. It translates to CASSPGAPTDTQYF. The chain recombines TRBV9 with TRBJ2-3, with TRBD1 as a possible D gene (5 bases). V lost 4 bases and J 2 bases, leaving 11 bases between the germline ends. The CDR3 has 14 residues. The germline V gene encodes CDR1 SGDLS and CDR2 YYNGEE.